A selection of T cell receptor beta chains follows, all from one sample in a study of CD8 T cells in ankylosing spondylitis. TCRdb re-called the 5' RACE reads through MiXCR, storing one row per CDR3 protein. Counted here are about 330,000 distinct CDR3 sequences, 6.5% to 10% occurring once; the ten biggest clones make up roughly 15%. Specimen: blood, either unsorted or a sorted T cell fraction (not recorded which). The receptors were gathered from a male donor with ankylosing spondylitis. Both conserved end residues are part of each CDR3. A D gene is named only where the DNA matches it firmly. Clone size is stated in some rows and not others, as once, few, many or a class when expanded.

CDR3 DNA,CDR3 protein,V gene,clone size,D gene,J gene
TGTGCCAGCAGCTTAGGGACTAGCGCCTACAATGAGCAGTTCTTC,CASSLGTSAYNEQFF,TRBV7-3,.,TRBD2,TRBJ2-1
TGCAGCGTTGAAGTACAAGGTGACGAGCAGTACTTC,CSVEVQGDEQYF,TRBV29-1,many,.,TRBJ2-7
TGTGCCAGCAGCCCCAGGACCGGTGGCGCTGAAGCTTTCTTT,CASSPRTGGAEAFF,TRBV28,.,.,TRBJ1-1
TGTGCCAGCAGCTCGGACGGGAACACTGAAGCTTTCTTT,CASSSDGNTEAFF,TRBV11-1,many,.,TRBJ1-1
TGTGCCAGCAGCCCTGAGTGGACAGCCATGAACACTGAAGCTTTCTTT,CASSPEWTAMNTEAFF,TRBV7-9,many,.,TRBJ1-1
TGCAGCGTTGGTGCGGGAGGCGATGAGACCCAGTACTTC,CSVGAGGDETQYF,TRBV29-1,.,TRBD2,TRBJ2-5
TGTGCCAGCTCAAAGAGGGCGGGACAGGCCTCCTACGAGCAGTACTTC,CASSKRAGQASYEQYF,TRBV18,few,TRBD1,TRBJ2-7
TGCAGTGCTATCAACTCATATACGCAGTATTTT,CSAINSYTQYF,TRBV20-1,few,.,TRBJ2-3
TGCGCCAGCAGCTTGGTTGCGGGGGGGCGAGATGAGCAGTTCTTC,CASSLVAGGRDEQFF,TRBV5-1,.,TRBD2,TRBJ2-1
TGTGCCAGCGCAAGACTCGTGGGAAATCAGCCCCAGCATTTT,CASARLVGNQPQHF,TRBV2,few,.,TRBJ1-5
TGTGCCAGCACATTTGAAGGGACAGGGGGCGACGAGCAGTACTTC,CASTFEGTGGDEQYF,TRBV2,.,TRBD1,TRBJ2-7
TGTGCCAGCAGCCCGACAGGAGGCTCTGGAAACACCATATATTTT,CASSPTGGSGNTIYF,TRBV9,few,.,TRBJ1-3
TGTGCCACCAGCAGAGATCGAACCCTATACCAAGAGACCCAGTACTTC,CATSRDRTLYQETQYF,TRBV15,.,.,TRBJ2-5
TGTGCCAGCAGCGTAGCAAGGGTACCCTACGAGCAGTACTTC,CASSVARVPYEQYF,TRBV9,few,.,TRBJ2-7
TGCGCCAGCAGCCTCCCGCCGGTTAGTGAGCAGTTCTTC,CASSLPPVSEQFF,TRBV4-1,few,.,TRBJ2-1
TGTGCCAGCAGCTTATGGAGAGACAGGGGGCTACAAGAGACCCAGTACTTC,CASSLWRDRGLQETQYF,TRBV7-9,many,TRBD1,TRBJ2-5
TGTGCCAGCAGAATTAAGGCAGGAGGGACTGAAGCTTTCTTT,CASRIKAGGTEAFF,TRBV6-1,few,.,TRBJ1-1
TGTGCTAGTGGTTTGGCCCTTACCCTACTAGCGGGAGGAAGGGAGCAGTACTTC,CASGLALTLLAGGREQYF,TRBV12-5,.,TRBD2,TRBJ2-7
TGTGCCAGCAGCGCAGAGAACAGGGCGGATACGCAGTATTTT,CASSAENRADTQYF,TRBV7-2,few,.,TRBJ2-3
TGTGCCAGCAGCTTATCGCCCACCGGGACTAGCGGCTACAATGAGCAGTTCTTC,CASSLSPTGTSGYNEQFF,TRBV7-6,few,TRBD2,TRBJ2-1
TGTGCCGGCGAGGATGAGGTGGAAGAGACCCAGTACTTC,CAGEDEVEETQYF,TRBV25-1,.,.,TRBJ2-5
TGTGCCAGCAGCCAAGTACACAGGAATTCACCCCTCCACTTT,CASSQVHRNSPLHF,TRBV3-1,many,.,TRBJ1-6
TGTGCCAGCAGCTTAAATGGGCTAGCGGGAGCAGCCCAGTACTTC,CASSLNGLAGAAQYF,TRBV11-3,.,TRBD2,TRBJ2-5
TGTGCCAGCAGCCACGGCGGGCGGGGAAACACCATATATTTT,CASSHGGRGNTIYF,TRBV11-2,few,.,TRBJ1-3
TGCAGTGCGAACCGGGACTACAATGAGCAGTTCTTC,CSANRDYNEQFF,TRBV20-1,many,.,TRBJ2-1
TGCAGCGTTGTCTCTACTGGAAACACCATATATTTT,CSVVSTGNTIYF,TRBV29-1,.,.,TRBJ1-3
TGTGCCAGCAAAGCCGGGTCGAGCACAGATACGCAGTATTTT,CASKAGSSTDTQYF,TRBV28,many,.,TRBJ2-3
TGTGCCAGCAGCGTAGGTCTAGCGGGATCCTACAATGAGCAGTTCTTC,CASSVGLAGSYNEQFF,TRBV9,many,TRBD2,TRBJ2-1
TGCGCCAGCAGCCAACCTCACGGGCAGAGCTCCTACAATGAGCAGTTCTTC,CASSQPHGQSSYNEQFF,TRBV4-1,.,.,TRBJ2-1
TGTGCCATCAGTGAGTCCGGTGGGAGTTCCTACAATGAGCAGTTCTTC,CAISESGGSSYNEQFF,TRBV10-3,few,.,TRBJ2-1
TGCAGCGTCCGAGGTGGGGGGCGGACCGGGGAGCTGTTTTTT,CSVRGGGRTGELFF,TRBV29-1,few,.,TRBJ2-2
TGTGCCAGCACCCGAGGGGGGACAGGGGGCCATGAGCAGTTCTTC,CASTRGGTGGHEQFF,TRBV27,.,TRBD1,TRBJ2-1
TGCGCCAGCAGCACTACCGGGACAGGAAGGGGCAATGAGCAGTTCTTC,CASSTTGTGRGNEQFF,TRBV5-1,few,TRBD1,TRBJ2-1
TGCAGTGCTAGGGGGGTGACGGGTGATACGCAGTATTTT,CSARGVTGDTQYF,TRBV20-1,many,.,TRBJ2-3
TGTGCCAGCAGCTTGGGAGGGAATGGCTACACCTTC,CASSLGGNGYTF,TRBV5-4,.,.,TRBJ1-2
TGTGCCAGCAGGGAGAACTCAGATACGCAGTATTTT,CASRENSDTQYF,TRBV12-3/TRBV12-4,many,.,TRBJ2-3
TGTGCCAGCAGTGAGGGTACCGGGACTACCGCCAATGAGCAGTTCTTC,CASSEGTGTTANEQFF,TRBV6-2/TRBV6-3,.,TRBD2,TRBJ2-1
TGCAGCGTTGAGTTCCTTGACGTCGCTTTCTTT,CSVEFLDVAFF,TRBV29-1,few,.,TRBJ1-1